This T cell receptor beta chain derives from a study of blood T cell repertoires in COVID-19. Turning to the study itself: Researchers got acute and convalescent COVID-19 samples from the United States, Italy and Spain. Sources were T cells, B-cell-depleted T cells, or PBMCs; the material itself was cDNA or gDNA.

The CDR3 is made up of 13 amino acids. The ends were cut back, 0 bases at V and 3 bases at J, with 3 bases in the middle. The germline CDR1 and CDR2 sequences are SGHRS and YFSETQ. Authors' analysis steps: Estimated nucleated cell counts came from reference gene primer amplification. TCRdb's copy holds only in-frame clones and misses some; the assay was immunoSEQ multiplex PCR. V, J and clone size reflect that table, while D and trimming were determined from the DNA. Here the sample spans 98,000 or so clones, around 85% being singletons. Sequenced: peripheral blood. V usage is TRBV5-1 and J usage is TRBJ2-2; no definite D call. The TCR comes from a woman older than 75 with active or convalescent COVID-19. CDR3 nucleotide sequence: TGCGCCAGCAGCTTGGCGGACACCGGGGAGCTGTTTTTT. Protein: CASSLADTGELFF.